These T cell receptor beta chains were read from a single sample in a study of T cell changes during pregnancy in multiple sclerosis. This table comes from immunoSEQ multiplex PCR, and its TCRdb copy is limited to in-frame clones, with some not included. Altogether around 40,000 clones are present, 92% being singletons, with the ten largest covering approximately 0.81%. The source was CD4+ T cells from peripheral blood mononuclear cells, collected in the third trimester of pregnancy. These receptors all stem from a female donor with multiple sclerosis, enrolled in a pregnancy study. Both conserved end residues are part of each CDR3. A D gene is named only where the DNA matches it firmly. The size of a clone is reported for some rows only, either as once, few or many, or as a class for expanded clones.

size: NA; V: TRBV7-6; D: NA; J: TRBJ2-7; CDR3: CASSRRDSSSYEQYF; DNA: TGTGCCAGCAGTCGACGGGACTCAAGCTCCTACGAGCAGTACTTC
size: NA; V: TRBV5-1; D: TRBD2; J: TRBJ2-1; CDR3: CASSLSLAGVTNEQFF; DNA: TGCGCCAGCAGCCTGTCACTAGCGGGAGTTACAAATGAGCAGTTCTTC
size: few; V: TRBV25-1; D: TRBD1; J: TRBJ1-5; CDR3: CASSATTGGRNQPQHF; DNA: TGTGCCAGCAGTGCCACCACAGGGGGCCGGAATCAGCCCCAGCATTTT
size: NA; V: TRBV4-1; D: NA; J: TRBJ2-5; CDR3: CASSQDLRREWGQYF; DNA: TGCGCCAGCAGCCAAGATTTGAGACGGGAATGGGGCCAGTACTTC
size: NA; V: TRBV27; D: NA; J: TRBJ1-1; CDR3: CASSRTQGLTEAFF; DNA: TGTGCCAGCAGCCGGACACAGGGTTTAACTGAAGCTTTCTTT
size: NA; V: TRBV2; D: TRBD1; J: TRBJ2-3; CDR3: CASGLGQADTQYF; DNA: TGTGCCAGCGGACTGGGACAGGCAGATACGCAGTATTTT
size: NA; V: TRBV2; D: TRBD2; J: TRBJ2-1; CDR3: CASSLGLADEQFF; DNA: TGTGCCAGCAGTCTCGGACTAGCAGATGAGCAGTTCTTC
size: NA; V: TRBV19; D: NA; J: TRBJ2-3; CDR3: CASSPVRTSDTQYF; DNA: TGTGCCAGTAGCCCCGTGAGAACCTCAGATACGCAGTATTTT
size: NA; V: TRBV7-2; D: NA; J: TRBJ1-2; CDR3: CASSLARTDYYGYTF; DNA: TGTGCCAGCAGCTTAGCGCGGACAGATTACTATGGCTACACCTTC
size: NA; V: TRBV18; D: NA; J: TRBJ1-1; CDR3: CASSPLRGNTEAFF; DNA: TGTGCCAGCTCACCCCTACGCGGGAACACTGAAGCTTTCTTT
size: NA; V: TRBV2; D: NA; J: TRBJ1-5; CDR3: CASMGGGAKQPQHF; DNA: TGTGCCAGCATGGGCGGGGGGGCGAAACAGCCCCAGCATTTT